The clone carrying this T cell receptor beta chain was seen many times. Its antigen remains unknown. A single record per CDR3 protein comes from TCRdb applying MiXCR to the reads. The sample holds 200,000 to 300,000 distinct CDR3 sequences, roughly an eighth seen once. CDR1 and CDR2 from the germline V gene are SGHTA and FQGNSA. V was clipped by 2 bases and J by 4 bases, with 7 bases between them. The CDR3 runs 13 residues. This sample was included in a study of T cell repertoires in cytomegalovirus infection. Study-level information: Signatures in public TCR beta sequences pointed to both CMV infection and matching HLA type. Study conclusions and caveats: The cumulative frequency of public TCR beta families distinguished individuals who carried CMV together with the relevant HLA. The ex vivo response was dominated by HLA-C-restricted CMV-specific TCR beta clonotypes.

Material: PBMCs. This receptor was obtained from a human donor in good health (CMV status not recorded). Some clones in this sample may be carry-over from other donors' samples. The rearrangement links TRBV7-2 to TRBJ2-3; tentatively, D is TRBD1 or TRBD2 (5 bases each). The CDR3 loop is CASSLPGPDTQYF. The CDR3 region has the DNA TGTGCCAGCAGCTTACCGGGACCAGATACGCAGTATTTT.